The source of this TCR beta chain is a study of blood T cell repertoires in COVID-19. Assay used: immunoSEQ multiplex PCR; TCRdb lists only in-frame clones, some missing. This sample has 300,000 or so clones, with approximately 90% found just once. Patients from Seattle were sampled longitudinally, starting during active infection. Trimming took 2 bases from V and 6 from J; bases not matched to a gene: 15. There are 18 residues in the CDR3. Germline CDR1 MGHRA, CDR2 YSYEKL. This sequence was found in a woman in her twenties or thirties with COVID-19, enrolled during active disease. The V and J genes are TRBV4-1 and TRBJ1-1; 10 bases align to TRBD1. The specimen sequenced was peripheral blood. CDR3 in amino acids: CASSQWPGQGFVKAEAFF. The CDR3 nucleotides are TGCGCCAGCAGCCAATGGCCGGGACAGGGGTTCGTCAAGGCTGAAGCTTTCTTT.